The clone carrying this T cell receptor (beta chain) was detected a few times. The source of the sample is a study of blood T cell repertoires in COVID-19. Study-wide background: Samples of COVID-19 (acute and convalescent) were obtained from the United States, Italy and Spain. From T cells, B-cell-depleted T cells, or PBMCs came the material, which was cDNA or gDNA.

Produced via immunoSEQ multiplex PCR; TCRdb's table is partial and in-frame only. The repertoire holds some 58,000 clones, with about 81% as singletons. While infection was still active, Seattle patients were enrolled and then followed longitudinally. The CDR3 extends over 14 amino acids. Trimming left V 5 bases short and J 4 bases short, with 11 bases between. Germline lookup yields CDR1 SGHAT and CDR2 FQNNGV. The sequenced sample consisted of peripheral blood. This clonotype originated in a man in his sixties with COVID-19, enrolled during active disease. The chain links TRBV11-2 to TRBJ1-4; no clear D gene. CDR3 DNA sequence: TGTGCCAGCAGCCGAGGGTTGGGTAATGAAAAACTGTTTTTT. Its protein is CASSRGLGNEKLFF.